This entry lists 4 T cell receptor beta chains sequenced from one sample in a study of blood T cells in healthy people across ages. A second PCR of roughly 7 to 11 cycles used a sample-barcoded 5' primer and a J-beta primer mix. One entry per CDR3 protein results from TCRdb running MiXCR on the 5' RACE reads. Here the sample spans hundreds of thousands of distinct CDR3 sequences, under 30% being singletons. The sequenced material came from blood. Every receptor here comes from an elderly woman in good health.

This clonotype was seen ten or more times. Here the CDR3 DNA reads TGCGCCAGCAGCTTCGTGGGGACAGGGGTGAACGAGCAGTACTTC. This gives the protein CASSFVGTGVNEQYF. The V gene is TRBV5-1, the J gene TRBJ2-7; TRBD1 matches 10 bases. The V gene's germline CDR1 is SGHRS and CDR2 YFSETQ. This CDR3 is 15 amino acids long. V was pared by 2 bases and J by 5 bases, with 7 bases of the junction left unmatched. Together with reference TRBV5-1 and TRBJ2-7, the CDR3 gives the full variable domain: KAGVTQTPRYLIKTRGQQVTLSCSPISGHRSVSWYQQTPGQGLQFLFEYFSETQRNKGNFPGRFSGRQFSNSRSEMNVSTLELGDSALYLCASSFVGTGVNEQYFGPGTRLTVT.

This clonotype was recorded many times. The chain couples TRBV6-2 or TRBV6-3 to TRBJ2-7; D is ambiguous. This CDR3 has 12 amino acids. Trimming took 5 bases from V and 3 from J, leaving 8 bases between them. Germline V lookup: CDR1 MNHEY, CDR2 SVGEGT. CDR3 in amino acids: CASSPVDYEQYF. CDR3 coding DNA: TGTGCCAGCAGTCCTGTGGACTACGAGCAGTACTTC.

This chain links TRBV7-2 with TRBJ2-3, with D possibly TRBD1 on 5 matching bases. The CDR3 spans 15 residues. V lost 5 bases to trimming and J lost 6 bases, with 18 bases between them. Germline V gene sequence: CDR1 SGHTA, CDR2 FQGNSA. The CDR3, as DNA: TGTGCCAGCAGCCGAGACCCAGGGTGGATTGATACGCAGTATTTT. Translating gives CASSRDPGWIDTQYF.

V and J are TRBV20-1 and TRBJ2-3, with 8 positions matching TRBD2. Unmatched junction bases numbered 6, after V lost 0 bases and J lost 4 bases. Germline V lookup: CDR1 DFQATT, CDR2 SNEGSKA (reference sequence). The CDR3 sequence is 15 residues long. The CDR3 here is CSAREGRGGPDTQYF. CDR3 bases: TGCAGTGCTAGAGAGGGTCGGGGGGGCCCAGATACGCAGTATTTT.